This T cell receptor beta chain was identified in a study of blood T cells in healthy people across ages. Findings of the study overall: Naive T cell percentage and TCR beta diversity correlated strongly.

Sample-barcoded 5' priming and a J-beta primer mix drove a second PCR of roughly 6 to 12 cycles. TCRdb independently ran MiXCR on the 5' RACE reads; one entry per CDR3 protein. The data contain about 640,000 distinct CDR3 sequences, under 30% of them singletons. With regard to this clonotype: The antigen is not known.

Germline V lookup: CDR1 SGDLS, CDR2 YYNGEE. The CDR3 consists of 14 residues. Trimming took off 0 bases at V and 1 base at J, with 7 bases between the two ends. This TCR was sampled from a woman of 80 years or more in good health. The V call is TRBV9, the J call TRBJ1-1; D not certain. Sequenced input: blood. The CDR3 spells CASSVALQNTEAFF. CDR3 coding DNA: TGTGCCAGCAGCGTAGCTCTACAGAACACTGAAGCTTTCTTT.